The clone carrying this T cell receptor (beta chain) has a single count. The CDR3 totals 11 residues. Deletions cut 5 bases from V and 14 bases from J, with 15 bases between. CDR1 DFQATT and CDR2 SNEGSKA come from the germline V gene (reference sequence). This table comes from immunoSEQ multiplex PCR, and its TCRdb copy is limited to in-frame clones, with some not included. The table has tens of thousands of clones, about nine tenths seen once. Treatment reported: randomized to nivolumab then ipilimumab (arm A) or the reverse (arm B). Patients had received no earlier DNA-damaging chemotherapy. Live CD3+CD8+ CD19− CD56− cells were sorted from PBMCs. The source of the sample is a study of sequential checkpoint blockade in melanoma. In the study overall: Randomization was 1:1 between first-line nivolumab→ipilimumab and ipilimumab→nivolumab. Both treatment sequences were followed by maintenance nivolumab.

The sequenced sample was CD8+ T cells sorted from blood (inferred from file names), obtained from a patient given nivolumab and ipilimumab in sequence. The receptor comes from a human donor with melanoma. This chain uses TRBV20-1 with TRBJ2-2; D might be TRBD1 (7 bases). CDR3 in DNA: TGCAGTGCTCCCCGACAGGGAGGCCTGTTTTTT. This gives the protein CSAPRQGGLFF.